One sample yielded the 31 T cell receptor beta chains listed below, sequenced in a study of blood T cell repertoires in COVID-19. Data came from immunoSEQ multiplex PCR; TCRdb stores just in-frame clones and leaves some out. The data hold around 340,000 clones, with about 88% observed a single time. Sample: PBMCs or T cells enriched from blood (not recorded which). Receptor source: a woman aged 25 to 39 who had been exposed to COVID-19.

The chain carries TRBV14 and TRBJ2-1; perhaps TRBD2 as D (6 bases). CDR1 and CDR2 (germline): SGHDN, FVKESK. Trimming took 0 bases from V and 2 from J, leaving 11 bases between them. This CDR3 has 16 residues. The DNA of the CDR3 is TGTGCCAGCAGCCAAGAAGGGCGGGACGCCTACAATGAGCAGTTCTTC. Protein product: CASSQEGRDAYNEQFF.

A single count supports this clone. The chain employs TRBV28 and TRBJ1-5; D is ambiguous. The V gene's germline CDR1 is MDHEN and CDR2 SYDVKM. This CDR3 contains 11 residues. The germline V and J ends were trimmed by 4 bases and 9 bases, with 7 bases remaining between them. The CDR3 DNA reads as TGTGCCAGCAGTTCCCCCCGGCCCCAGCATTTT. It translates to CASSSPRPQHF.

This rearrangement joins TRBV11-2 to TRBJ1-5; D uncertain. The V end was cut by 0 bases, the J end by 7 bases, with 7 bases between. The germline V gene encodes CDR1 SGHAT and CDR2 FQNNGV. The CDR3 contains 13 residues. The CDR3 loop reads CASSLDPIQPQHF. CDR3 in DNA: TGTGCCAGCAGCTTAGATCCTATACAGCCCCAGCATTTT. Combining the CDR3 with reference TRBV11-2 and TRBJ1-5 gives the whole variable domain EAGVAQSPRYKIIEKRQSVAFWCNPISGHATLYWYQQILGQGPKLLIQFQNNGVVDDSQLPKDRFSAERLKGVDSTLKIQPAKLEDSAVYLCASSLDPIQPQHFGDGTRLSIL.

This sequence joins TRBV5-1 and TRBJ2-1; 11 bases line up with TRBD2. J was trimmed by 4 bases and V by 4 bases; bases with no gene match: 7. CDR1 and CDR2 (germline): SGHRS, YFSETQ. The CDR3 is 16 amino acids. DNA of the CDR3: TGCGCCAGCAGCCCCCGGACTAGCGGGCCGTACAATGAGCAGTTCTTC. The encoded protein is CASSPRTSGPYNEQFF.

The chain links TRBV5-1 to TRBJ2-7, with D possibly matching TRBD2 (8 bases). The germline V gene has CDR1 SGHRS and CDR2 YFSETQ. This CDR3 has 20 residues. Trimming removed 0 bases from V and 4 bases from J, with 29 bases in between. CDR3 amino acids: CASSLGQGIFPGTSGYEQYF. CDR3 coding DNA: TGCGCCAGCAGCTTGGGACAGGGCATCTTTCCGGGGACTAGTGGGTACGAGCAGTACTTC.

This sequence joins TRBV5-4 and TRBJ1-2; D is undetermined. The CDR3 length is 14 residues. The germline CDR1 and CDR2 sequences are SGHNT and YYREEE (reference sequence). V dropped 0 bases and J dropped 1 base, with 7 bases sitting between them. In DNA form, the CDR3 reads TGTGCCAGCAGCTTGGACAGCTATAACTATGGCTACACCTTC. It translates to CASSLDSYNYGYTF.

CDR3 protein: CASSRSSGGSYEQYF. CDR3 coding DNA: TGTGCCAGCAGTCGATCTAGCGGGGGTTCCTACGAGCAGTACTTC. The chain employs TRBV9 and TRBJ2-7, with TRBD2 matching over 10 bases. The CDR3 loop spans 15 amino acids. Trimming at V came to 5 bases and at J to 1 base, leaving 6 bases not matched to a gene. Looked up from germline, CDR1 is SGDLS and CDR2 is YYNGEE.

This chain connects TRBV5-5 to TRBJ1-3, with TRBD1 matching 7 bases. Trimming removed 3 bases from V and 5 bases from J; junction bases left unmatched: 17. The CDR3 spans 18 residues. CDR1 is SGHKS and CDR2 is YYEKEE in the germline V gene (reference sequence). CDR3 amino acids: CASSSPFLTGQKRNTIYF. CDR3 sequence (DNA): TGTGCCAGCAGCTCCCCCTTTCTGACGGGACAGAAGAGAAACACCATATATTTT.

V gene TRBV19 combines with J gene TRBJ1-4, with a possible D match to TRBD1 (6 bases). Germline loops: CDR1 LNHDA, CDR2 SQIVND (reference sequence). V lost 8 bases to trimming and J lost 8 bases, with 18 bases between them. This CDR3 is 14 amino acids long. CDR3 region: CASARTGTTEKLFF. For the CDR3, the DNA is TGTGCCAGTGCACGTACCGGGACAACCGAAAAACTGTTTTTT. Full variable domain (remainder filled in from reference TRBV19 and TRBJ1-4): DGGITQSPKYLFRKEGQNVTLSCEQNLNHDAMYWYRQDPGQGLRLIYYSQIVNDFQKGDIAEGYSVSREKKESFPLTVTSAQKNPTAFYLCASARTGTTEKLFFGSGTQLSVL.

The V and J genes are TRBV27 and TRBJ2-5; 7 bases align to TRBD2. V shed 0 bases, J shed 2 bases, and the junction held 6 bases outside the gene matches. CDR1 is MNHEY and CDR2 is SMNVEV in the germline V gene (reference sequence). This CDR3 region has 16 residues. The CDR3 sequence: CASSLSLAALQETQYF. CDR3 in DNA: TGTGCCAGCAGTTTATCTCTAGCGGCACTTCAAGAGACCCAGTACTTC.

The rearrangement links TRBV19 to TRBJ2-3, with D perhaps TRBD2 (6 bases). CDR3 length equals 16 residues. CDR1 and CDR2 from the germline V gene are LNHDA and SQIVND (reference sequence). Trimming removed 5 bases at V and 1 base at J, with 16 bases between. DNA for the CDR3: TGTGCCAGTAGTGACCTGAAGGGACTGGGCACAGATACGCAGTATTTT. Its translation: CASSDLKGLGTDTQYF.

This rearrangement joins TRBV7-3 to TRBJ2-1; TRBD2 matches 7 bases. V shed 2 bases, J shed 3 bases, and the junction held 7 bases outside the gene matches. This CDR3 spans 16 amino acids. CDR1 and CDR2 from the germline V gene are SGHTA and FQGTGA. The CDR3 DNA reads TGTGCCAGCAGCTTAGCGCCCCGGGACTACTACAATGAGCAGTTCTTC. Translation gives CASSLAPRDYYNEQFF.

The V gene is TRBV10-3, the J gene TRBJ2-5; TRBD2 matches 13 bases. The CDR3 has 15 amino acids. Germline lookup yields CDR1 ENHRY and CDR2 SYGVKD. V dropped 10 bases and J dropped 2; count of bases not matched to a gene: 7. The CDR3 loop reads CATGLAGDRQETQYF. In nucleotides, the CDR3 is TGTGCCACCGGACTAGCGGGAGATCGGCAAGAGACCCAGTACTTC.

The genes are TRBV7-6 and TRBJ1-6, with TRBD1 identical over 8 bases. The germline CDR1 and CDR2 sequences are SGHVS and FNYEAQ. V was clipped by 5 bases and J by 10 bases; unmatched bases: 7. This CDR3 has 14 residues. The chain's CDR3 is CASSPGQGDSPLHF. The CDR3 DNA reads TGTGCCAGCAGCCCAGGACAGGGAGACTCACCCCTCCACTTT.

The CDR3 loop reads CASSPRGPDRNTF. The CDR3 DNA is TGTGCCAGCAGCCCAAGGGGCCCGGATCGAAACACCTTC. The chain couples TRBV9 to TRBJ1-2, with D possibly matching TRBD1 (5 bases). Germline CDR1 reads SGDLS; CDR2 reads YYNGEE. The ends were cut back, 4 bases at V and 12 bases at J, with 19 bases in the middle. The CDR3 is 13 amino acids. The variable domain in full, with the rest retrieved from reference TRBV9 and TRBJ1-2, is DSGVTQTPKHLITATGQRVTLRCSPRSGDLSVYWYQQSLDQGLQFLIQYYNGEERAKGNILERFSAQQFPDLHSELNLSSLELGDSALYFCASSPRGPDRNTFGSGTRLTVV.

The chain joins TRBV24-1 to TRBJ2-1, with TRBD2 identical over 10 bases. This CDR3 spans 16 amino acids. Germline values: CDR1 KGHDR, CDR2 SFDVKD. The junction had 8 bases not matched to a gene; V was cut back by 4 bases and J by 6 bases. The CDR3 DNA is TGTGCCACCAGTGACCTAGCGGGAGCGGTGGCCAATGAGCAGTTCTTC. Amino acid sequence: CATSDLAGAVANEQFF.

The chain is built from TRBV11-3 and TRBJ1-1, with 12 nucleotides matching TRBD1. Germline V gene data show CDR1 as SGHNT and CDR2 as YENEEA. V lost 5 bases, J lost 5 bases, and 6 bases stayed unmatched. There are 15 residues in the CDR3. CDR3 DNA sequence: TGTGCCAGCAGCCCGGGACAGGGGGCTGCAACTGAAGCTTTCTTT. Residues: CASSPGQGAATEAFF.

The V gene is TRBV7-3, the J gene TRBJ1-1, with a weak D call TRBD1 (5 bases). This CDR3 region has 14 residues. The germline V and J ends were trimmed by 2 bases and 5 bases, with 12 bases remaining between them. The germline CDR1 and CDR2 sequences are SGHTA and FQGTGA. CDR3 coding DNA: TGTGCCAGCAGCTTACAGCAGGGAAGTACTGAAGCTTTCTTT. Translating it yields CASSLQQGSTEAFF.

The rearrangement joins TRBV7-3 to TRBJ2-5; D is ambiguous. This CDR3 contains 13 residues. Germline V gives CDR1 SGHTA, CDR2 FQGTGA. Trimming removed 2 bases at V and 2 bases at J, with 6 bases between. The CDR3 reads CASSLFSQETQYF. CDR3 coding DNA: TGTGCCAGCAGCTTATTCTCGCAAGAGACCCAGTACTTC.

CDR3 sequence: CASSVAPSLAGVYNEQFF. DNA for the CDR3: TGTGCCAGCAGCGTAGCGCCGTCTCTAGCGGGAGTTTACAATGAGCAGTTCTTC. The J gene is TRBJ2-1, the V gene TRBV9, with 10 bases matching TRBD2. This CDR3 is 18 amino acids long. J lost 4 bases, V lost 0 bases, and 10 bases had no gene match. Germline CDR1 and CDR2: SGDLS and YYNGEE.

The chain is built from TRBV28 and TRBJ2-7; 8 bases line up with TRBD1. With 6 bases clipped from V and 9 bases from J, the junction kept 10 bases outside the gene matches. The CDR3 extends over 13 amino acids. CDR1 and CDR2 from the germline V gene are MDHEN and SYDVKM. CDR3 coding DNA: TGTGCCAGCAGCCAGGGGGCCCTCAAGGTGCAGTACTTC. It encodes CASSQGALKVQYF.

V and J are TRBV18 and TRBJ2-7, with D unclear. Trimming took off 2 bases at V and 6 bases at J, with 23 bases between the two ends. CDR1 and CDR2 from the germline V gene are KGHSH and LQKENI. The CDR3 totals 17 residues. CDR3 sequence reads: CASSPGLSGSRYFEQYF. The CDR3 region has the DNA TGTGCCAGCTCACCAGGCCTCTCCGGGTCAAGATATTTCGAGCAGTACTTC.

V usage is TRBV19 and J usage is TRBJ2-5, with D perhaps TRBD1 (6 bases). There are 17 residues in the CDR3. V was trimmed by 5 bases and J by 3 bases, leaving 22 bases between them. Per germline, CDR1 LNHDA and CDR2 SQIVND (reference sequence). The CDR3 sequence is CASSARQASGPEETQYF. The CDR3 bases are TGTGCCAGTAGTGCGCGACAGGCGAGTGGCCCCGAAGAGACCCAGTACTTC. Together with reference TRBV19 and TRBJ2-5, the CDR3 gives the full variable domain: DGGITQSPKYLFRKEGQNVTLSCEQNLNHDAMYWYRQDPGQGLRLIYYSQIVNDFQKGDIAEGYSVSREKKESFPLTVTSAQKNPTAFYLCASSARQASGPEETQYFGPGTRLLVL.

A single count supports this clone. The rearrangement links TRBV27 to TRBJ2-1; D unclear. Trimming took 3 bases from V and 4 from J, leaving 13 bases between them. Per the germline V gene, CDR1 is MNHEY and CDR2 is SMNVEV (reference sequence). The CDR3 has 15 residues. CDR3 protein: CASSLNYDTYNEQFF. In DNA form, the CDR3 reads TGTGCCAGCAGTTTGAATTATGATACTTACAATGAGCAGTTCTTC.

In this sample, this clone turned up once. The chain couples TRBV19 to TRBJ2-5; 12 positions match TRBD1. Germline V lookup: CDR1 LNHDA, CDR2 SQIVND (reference sequence). The trim removed 4 bases at V and 4 bases at J, leaving 10 bases unmatched. The CDR3 runs 17 residues. This CDR3 reads CASSTPGQGAVRETQYF. As DNA, the CDR3 is TGTGCCAGTAGTACACCGGGACAGGGGGCTGTAAGAGAGACCCAGTACTTC.

The chain uses TRBV7-9 and TRBJ1-2, with 10 positions matching TRBD1. The junction had 22 bases not matched to a gene; V was cut back by 9 bases and J by 6 bases. The CDR3 sequence is 18 residues long. CDR1 and CDR2 from the germline V gene are SEHNR and FQNEAQ (reference sequence). CDR3 sequence reads: CARGRLGTGEDILDGYTF. The DNA of the CDR3 is TGTGCCAGAGGCAGGCTGGGGACAGGGGAGGACATACTCGATGGCTACACCTTC.

The chain has TRBV10-3 and TRBJ2-1, with TRBD2 identical over 16 bases. The CDR3 runs 18 residues. With V trimmed by 7 bases and J by 1 base, 7 bases remained unmatched. Germline assignment: CDR1 ENHRY and CDR2 SYGVKD. The CDR3 protein is CAIKGGLAGGPSYNEQFF. DNA for the CDR3: TGTGCCATCAAAGGGGGACTAGCGGGAGGGCCTTCCTACAATGAGCAGTTCTTC.

This clone appeared a few times. The V and J genes are TRBV10-3 and TRBJ2-7; TRBD2 matches 8 bases. The CDR3 totals 14 residues. J gave up 2 bases and V 0 bases, and 0 bases lay outside the gene matches. Per the germline V gene, CDR1 is ENHRY and CDR2 is SYGVKD. The CDR3 DNA reads TGTGCCATCAGTGAGTCTAGCGGGGCCTACGAGCAGTACTTC. This codes for CAISESSGAYEQYF.

The chain employs TRBV21-1 and TRBJ2-7; TRBD2 reflects the table's D call only, with no check against the DNA. TRBV21-1 is a recognized pseudogene. The CDR3 extends over 16 amino acids. CDR3 sequence (DNA): TGTGCCAGCAGCAAAGGGTGGACTAGCGGGAACTACGAGCAGTACTTC. This gives the protein CASSKGWTSGNYEQYF.

The V call is TRBV6-5, the J call TRBJ2-1, with D perhaps matching TRBD2 (6 bases). Between the trimmed V and J ends, which lost 10 bases and 5 bases, there was a span of 15 bases. Germline V CDR1 and CDR2: MNHEY, SVGAGI. CDR3 length: 13 amino acids. CDR3 amino acids: CATLGLLNNEQFF. In nucleotides, the CDR3 is TGTGCCACTCTGGGACTCCTAAACAATGAGCAGTTCTTC.

The V gene is TRBV27, the J gene TRBJ2-7, with D hard to call. V lost 6 bases and J 0 bases, leaving 18 bases between the germline ends. Germline V CDR1 and CDR2: MNHEY, SMNVEV (reference sequence). The CDR3 has 16 amino acids. The DNA of the CDR3 is TGTGCCAGCAGCCCGACCTGGGCTTCCATCTCCTACGAGCAGTACTTC. Amino acid sequence: CASSPTWASISYEQYF.